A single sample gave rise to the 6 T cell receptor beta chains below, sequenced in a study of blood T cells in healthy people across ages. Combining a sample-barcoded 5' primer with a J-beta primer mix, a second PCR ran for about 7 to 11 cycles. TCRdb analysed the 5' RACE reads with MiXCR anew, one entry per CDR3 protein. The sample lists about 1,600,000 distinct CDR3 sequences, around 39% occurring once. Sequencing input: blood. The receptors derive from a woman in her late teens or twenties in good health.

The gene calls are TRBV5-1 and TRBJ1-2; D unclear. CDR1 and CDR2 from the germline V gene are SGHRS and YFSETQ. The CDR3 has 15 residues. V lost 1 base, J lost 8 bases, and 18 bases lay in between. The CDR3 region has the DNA TGCGCCAGCAGCTTGTTCGGCGGGAACTATGAAGGCTACACCTTC. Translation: CASSLFGGNYEGYTF.

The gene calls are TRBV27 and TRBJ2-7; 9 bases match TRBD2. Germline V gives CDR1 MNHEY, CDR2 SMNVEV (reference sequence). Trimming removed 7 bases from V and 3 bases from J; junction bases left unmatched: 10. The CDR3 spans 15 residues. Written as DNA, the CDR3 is TGTGCCAGCACCACGACTAGCGGAGCGAACTACGAGCAGTACTTC. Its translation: CASTTTSGANYEQYF.

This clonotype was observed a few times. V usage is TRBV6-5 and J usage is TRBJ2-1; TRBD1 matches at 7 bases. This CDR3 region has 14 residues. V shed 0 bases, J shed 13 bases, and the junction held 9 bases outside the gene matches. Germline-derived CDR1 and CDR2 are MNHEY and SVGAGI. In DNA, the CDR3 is TGTGCCAGCAGTTACTCGAATATGGGACAGCCTCAGTTCTTC. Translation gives CASSYSNMGQPQFF.

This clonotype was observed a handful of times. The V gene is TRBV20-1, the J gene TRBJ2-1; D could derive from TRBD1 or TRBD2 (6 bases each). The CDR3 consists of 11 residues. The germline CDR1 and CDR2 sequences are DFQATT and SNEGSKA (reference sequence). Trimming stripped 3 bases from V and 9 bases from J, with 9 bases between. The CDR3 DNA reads TGCAGTGCTAGTGGGGGGCGTGAGCAGTTCTTC. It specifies CSASGGREQFF.

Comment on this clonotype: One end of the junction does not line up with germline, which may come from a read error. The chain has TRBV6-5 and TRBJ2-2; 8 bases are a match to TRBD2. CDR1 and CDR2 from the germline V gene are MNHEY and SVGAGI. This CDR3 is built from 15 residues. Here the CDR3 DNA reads TGTGCCAGCACTTACCACCCCGGACTAGCCGGGGAACTGTTTTTT. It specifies CASTYHPGLAGELFF.

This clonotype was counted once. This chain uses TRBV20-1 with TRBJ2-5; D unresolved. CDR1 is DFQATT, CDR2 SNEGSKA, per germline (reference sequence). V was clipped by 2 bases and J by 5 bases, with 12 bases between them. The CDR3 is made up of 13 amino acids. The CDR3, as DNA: TGCAGTGCTAGACCCGACCTTTTTGAGACCCAGTACTTC. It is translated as CSARPDLFETQYF.